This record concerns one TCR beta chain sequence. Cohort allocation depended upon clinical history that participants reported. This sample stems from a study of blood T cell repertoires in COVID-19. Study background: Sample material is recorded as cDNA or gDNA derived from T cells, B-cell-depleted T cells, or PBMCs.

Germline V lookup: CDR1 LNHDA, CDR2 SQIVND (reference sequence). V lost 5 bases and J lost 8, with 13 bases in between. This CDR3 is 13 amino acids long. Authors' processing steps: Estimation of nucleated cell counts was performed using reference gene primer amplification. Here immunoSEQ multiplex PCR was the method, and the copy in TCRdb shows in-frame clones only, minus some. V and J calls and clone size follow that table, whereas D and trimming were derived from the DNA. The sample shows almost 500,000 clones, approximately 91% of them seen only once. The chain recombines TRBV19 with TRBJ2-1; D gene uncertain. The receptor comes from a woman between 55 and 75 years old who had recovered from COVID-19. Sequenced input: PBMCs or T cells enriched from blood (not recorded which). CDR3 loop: CASSGVFVDEQFF. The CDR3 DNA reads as TGTGCCAGTAGTGGAGTGTTTGTGGATGAGCAGTTCTTC.